This T cell receptor (beta chain) was observed in a study of T cells after yellow fever vaccination. On the study more broadly: Fractions low in cell number were prepared with SMART-Seq v4 Ultra Low Input.

As for this clonotype: Its antigen remains unknown.

Study-wide points: The secondary T-cell response peaked on day 5, not day 15, but was weaker. At under 98% for CD4 and roughly 87% for CD8, most primary-vaccination clones showed up again after the booster.

Germline V gives CDR1 WSHSY, CDR2 SAAADI. Trimming removed 0 bases at V and 9 bases at J, with 15 bases between. This CDR3 comprises 15 residues. TCRdb analysed the 5' RACE reads with MiXCR anew, one entry per CDR3 protein. The sample has about 360,000 distinct CDR3 sequences; around 6.4% are singletons. The chain is built from TRBV10-2 and TRBJ1-5, with D tentatively TRBD1 (6 bases). This clonotype originated in a young man who received the YFV17D yellow fever vaccine. This material consisted of PBMCs, taken 5 days after the yellow fever booster vaccination. The CDR3 nucleotides are TGCGCCAGCAGTGAGTCTGGGGGCAGGGCGAGGCCCCAGCATTTT. Its translation is CASSESGGRARPQHF.